The clone carrying this T cell receptor beta chain has a handful of counts. What it binds is not known. Time point described: patch test 2, 6 weeks after DPC sensitization. Treatment described: therapeutic diphenylcyclopropenone sensitization with weekly scalp DPC. The study enrolled 18 to 70-year-old alopecia patients suitable for DPC. The data were obtained in a study of human T cells and chemical hapten exposure. Regarding the study as a whole: Among expanded TCRs, significantly more large CDR3 similarity clusters formed than among controls.

The CDR3 loop spans 11 amino acids. The germline V and J ends were trimmed by 8 bases and 7 bases, with 15 bases remaining between them. The V gene's germline CDR1 is DFQATT and CDR2 SNEGSKA (reference sequence). It was the library that attached unique molecular identifiers to individual cDNA molecules. TCRdb redid the calling of the RACE reads with MiXCR, one entry per CDR3 protein. The sample includes fewer than 100,000 distinct CDR3 sequences, 9% to 9.5% of them seen just once. This specimen was whole blood, taken in connection with sensitization to the hapten diphenylcyclopropenone (DPC). The V gene is TRBV20-1, the J gene TRBJ2-7; D gene ambiguous. This sequence was found in a woman aged 40 to 50 with alopecia areata. Some clones in this sample may be carry-over from other donors' samples. CDR3 sequence (DNA): TGCAGTCCCTCGGCCCCCCCGGAGCAGTACTTC. This codes for CSPSAPPEQYF.